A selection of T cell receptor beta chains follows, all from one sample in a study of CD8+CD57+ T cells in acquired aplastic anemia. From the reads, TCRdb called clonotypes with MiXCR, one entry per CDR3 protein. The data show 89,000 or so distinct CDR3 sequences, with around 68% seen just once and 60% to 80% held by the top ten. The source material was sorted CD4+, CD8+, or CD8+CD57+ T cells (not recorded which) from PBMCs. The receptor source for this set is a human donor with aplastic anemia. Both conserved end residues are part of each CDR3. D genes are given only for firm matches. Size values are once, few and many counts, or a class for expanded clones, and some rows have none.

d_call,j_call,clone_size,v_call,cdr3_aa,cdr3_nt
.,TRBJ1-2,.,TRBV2,CASTLRSGGYGYTF,TGTGCCAGCACCTTGAGGTCGGGGGGCTATGGCTACACCTTC
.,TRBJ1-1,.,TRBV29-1,CSVEDSMNTEAFF,TGCAGCGTGGAGGATAGTATGAACACTGAAGCTTTCTTT
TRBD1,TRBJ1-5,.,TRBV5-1,CASSQDRGDQPQHF,TGCGCCAGCAGCCAGGACAGGGGAGATCAGCCCCAGCATTTT
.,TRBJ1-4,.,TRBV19,CASSPGSEKLFF,TGTGCCAGTAGTCCAGGGAGTGAAAAACTGTTTTTT
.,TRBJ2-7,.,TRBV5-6,CASSLAGTGRSEQYF,TGTGCCAGCAGCTTGGCGGGAACAGGGAGAAGCGAGCAGTACTTC
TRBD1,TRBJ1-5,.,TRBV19,CASSDPGGLQPQHF,TGTGCCAGTAGTGATCCAGGGGGTCTTCAGCCCCAACATTTT
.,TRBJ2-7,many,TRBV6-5,CASSYRSDYEQYF,TGTGCCAGCAGTTACCGAAGTGACTACGAGCAGTACTTC
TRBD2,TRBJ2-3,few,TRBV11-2,CASSLEGLAGRFDTQYF,TGTGCCAGCAGCTTAGAGGGACTAGCGGGACGCTTTGACACGCAGTATTTT
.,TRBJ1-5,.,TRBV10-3,CAISERGVNQPQHF,TGTGCCATCAGTGAAAGAGGGGTCAATCAGCCCCAGCATTTT
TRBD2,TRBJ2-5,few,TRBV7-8,CASSFWLAGQETQYF,TGTGCCAGCAGCTTTTGGCTAGCGGGGCAAGAGACCCAGTACTTC
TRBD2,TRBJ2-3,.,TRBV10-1,CASSGTSGVADTQYF,TGCGCCAGCAGTGGGACTAGCGGGGTCGCAGATACGCAGTATTTT
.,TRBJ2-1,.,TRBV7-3,CASRHWGGEQFF,TGTGCCAGCAGACACTGGGGAGGTGAGCAGTTCTTC
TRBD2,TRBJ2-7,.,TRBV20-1,CSARGLSRTSAYEQYF,TGCAGTGCTAGGGGTTTGAGTAGGACTAGCGCCTACGAGCAGTACTTC
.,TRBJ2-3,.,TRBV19,CASRGQSTDTQYF,TGTGCCAGTAGAGGACAGAGCACAGATACGCAGTATTTT
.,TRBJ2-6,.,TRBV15,CATSRAGGANVLTF,TGTGCCACCAGCAGAGCCGGAGGGGCCAACGTCCTGACTTTC
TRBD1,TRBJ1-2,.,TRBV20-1,CSATGQGGELSGYTF,TGCAGTGCTACCGGACAGGGGGGCGAGTTAAGCGGCTACACCTTC
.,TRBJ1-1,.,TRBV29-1,CSATASKAEAFF,TGCAGCGCGACAGCTTCGAAGGCTGAAGCTTTCTTT
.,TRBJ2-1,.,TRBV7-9,CASSQDRDEQFF,TGTGCCAGCAGCCAAGACCGGGATGAGCAGTTCTTC
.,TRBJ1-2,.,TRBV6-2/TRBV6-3,CASSDDRDNYGYTF,TGTGCCAGCAGCGACGATAGGGATAACTATGGCTACACCTTC
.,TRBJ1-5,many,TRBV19,CASGIRDGNQPQHF,TGTGCCAGTGGTATAAGAGATGGCAATCAGCCCCAGCATTTT
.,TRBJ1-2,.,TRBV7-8,CASSLGGQISPAGYGYTF,TGTGCCAGCAGCTTAGGAGGGCAGATAAGTCCTGCCGGCTATGGCTACACCTTC
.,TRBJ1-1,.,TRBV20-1,CSARDGGSNTEAFF,TGCAGTGCTAGAGATGGTGGAAGTAACACTGAAGCTTTCTTT
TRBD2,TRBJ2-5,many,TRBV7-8,CANTLVLAGGQETQYF,TGTGCCAACACTCTGGTACTAGCGGGGGGTCAGGAGACCCAGTACTTC
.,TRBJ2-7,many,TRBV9,CASSVAGASYEQYF,TGTGCCAGCAGCGTAGCCGGGGCCTCCTACGAGCAGTACTTC
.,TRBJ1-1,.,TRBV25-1,CASIPKTGGGSTEAFF,TGTGCCAGCATCCCTAAAACTGGGGGGGGGAGCACTGAAGCTTTCTTT
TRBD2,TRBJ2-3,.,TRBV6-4,CASSDSRAGEATDTQYF,TGTGCCAGCAGTGACTCCCGAGCGGGGGAAGCAACAGATACGCAGTATTTT
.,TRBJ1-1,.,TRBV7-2,CASSWGFEAFF,TGTGCCAGCAGCTGGGGGTTCGAAGCTTTCTTT
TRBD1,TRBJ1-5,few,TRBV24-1,CATSEGQGLNQPQHF,TGTGCCACCAGTGAAGGACAGGGACTCAATCAGCCCCAGCATTTT
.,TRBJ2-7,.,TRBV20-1,CSASSGSLSEQYF,TGCAGTGCGTCTTCCGGGAGTCTTAGTGAGCAGTACTTC
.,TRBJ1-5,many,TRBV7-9,CASSFGQQDQPQHF,TGTGCCAGCAGCTTTGGACAGCAAGATCAGCCCCAGCATTTT
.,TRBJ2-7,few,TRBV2,CASSRGEGYEQYF,TGCGCCAGCAGTAGGGGGGAAGGGTACGAGCAGTACTTC
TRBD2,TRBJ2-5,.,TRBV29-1,CSVLQRERRETQYF,TGCAGCGTTTTGCAGCGGGAGCGAAGAGAGACCCAGTACTTC
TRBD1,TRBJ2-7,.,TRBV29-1,CSVEGDRGSYEQYF,TGCAGCGTTGAAGGGGACAGGGGGAGCTACGAGCAGTACTTC
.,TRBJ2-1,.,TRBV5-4,CASSLGGYEQFF,TGTGCCAGCAGCTTGGGGGGGTATGAGCAGTTCTTC
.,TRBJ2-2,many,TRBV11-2,CASSLDGGPSHGELFF,TGTGCCAGCAGCTTAGATGGGGGACCATCGCACGGGGAGCTGTTTTTT
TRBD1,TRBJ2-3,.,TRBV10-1,CASREQGVHYTQYF,TGCGCCAGCAGGGAACAGGGGGTTCATTATACGCAGTATTTT
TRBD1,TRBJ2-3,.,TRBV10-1,CASTLTGEGSTDTQYF,TGCGCCAGCACACTGACAGGGGAAGGGAGCACAGATACGCAGTATTTT
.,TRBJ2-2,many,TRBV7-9,CAIHRMGSGELFF,TGTGCCATCCACCGGATGGGGTCCGGGGAGCTGTTTTTT
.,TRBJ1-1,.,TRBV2,CASSEVHRTEAFF,TGTGCCAGCAGTGAGGTGCATAGAACTGAAGCTTTCTTT
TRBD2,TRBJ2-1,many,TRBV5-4,CASSLGLAGYNEQFF,TGTGCCAGCAGCTTGGGGCTAGCGGGCTACAATGAGCAGTTCTTC